A selection of T cell receptor beta chains follows, all from one sample in a study of shared clonotypes between healthy human individuals. Assay: immunoSEQ multiplex PCR; the TCRdb copy retains only in-frame clones and omits some. The profile shows some 1 million clones, under 80% of them singletons. The sample consisted of memory CD4+ T cells sorted from blood. The receptors shown here come from a man between 18 and 29 years old in good health. CDR3s include the opening cysteine and the closing phenylalanine or tryptophan. A D gene is named only where the DNA matches it firmly. Clone size is given for some rows only: seen once, a few or many times, or a class if the clone is expanded.

clone_size d_call j_call v_call cdr3_nt cdr3_aa
NA TRBD2 TRBJ2-2 TRBV9 TGTGCCAGCAGCTCACCGGGGGGTACCGGGGAGCTGTTTTTT CASSSPGGTGELFF
few NA TRBJ1-4 TRBV6-5 TGTGCCAGCAGATTCCAGGGGAGCGAAAAACTGTTTTTT CASRFQGSEKLFF
NA NA TRBJ1-2 TRBV11-2 TGTGCCAGCAGCTTAACGGGCTATGGCTACACCTTC CASSLTGYGYTF
NA NA TRBJ1-5 TRBV7-2 TGTGCCAGCAGCTTAGCGAGGGTTCAGTGGGAAAGTTATCAGCCCCAGCATTTT CASSLARVQWESYQPQHF
NA TRBD2 TRBJ2-7 TRBV27 TGTGCCAGCATCCTCTTACTAGCGGGAGATCGCCGAGGCTCCTACGAGCAGTACTTC CASILLLAGDRRGSYEQYF
NA NA TRBJ1-4 TRBV12-5 TGTGCTAGTGGCCAGGGTTTCCCACTGTTTTTT CASGQGFPLFF
NA NA TRBJ1-3 TRBV18 TGTGCCAGCTCACTCGGGTTGACTGGAAACACCATATATTTT CASSLGLTGNTIYF
once NA TRBJ1-5 TRBV2 TGTGCCAGCAACGGTAATAGCAATCAGCCCCAGCATTTT CASNGNSNQPQHF
once NA TRBJ2-2 TRBV9 TGTGCCAGCAGCGTAACGAGCGGCCTCAACACCGGGGAGCTGTTTTTT CASSVTSGLNTGELFF
NA TRBD2 TRBJ2-1 TRBV19 TGTGCCAGTAGTATCGGAACGGGAGGCCAACCTTATGAGCAGTTCTTC CASSIGTGGQPYEQFF
NA TRBD2 TRBJ2-1 TRBV11-2 TGTGCCAGCAGCTTTAAAAGAGAACTAGCGGGACCAGTCGAGCAGTTCTTC CASSFKRELAGPVEQFF
NA TRBD1 TRBJ2-6 TRBV4-1 TGCGCCAGCAGCCAAGGACAGGGGGCTTCCTTATCTGGGGCCAACGTCCTGACTTTC CASSQGQGASLSGANVLTF
NA NA TRBJ1-5 TRBV6-4 TGTGCCAGCAGTGACGAAGGGGCCGAGGGGGAGGATCAGCCCCAGCATTTT CASSDEGAEGEDQPQHF
NA TRBD1 TRBJ1-5 TRBV6-1 TGTGCCAGCAGTGAAGGGTTAGGGTGGGGACAGGCAGAATCAGTGGCCCAGCATTTT CASSEGLGWGQAESVAQHF